The T cell receptor (beta chain) described here comes from a study of technical replicates of blood from a few donors. The V gene's germline CDR1 is MNHNS and CDR2 SASEGT. This CDR3 spans 14 amino acids. The V end lost 7 bases, the J end lost 0 bases, and 13 bases lay between the germline ends. Profiling relied on immunoSEQ multiplex PCR, and the TCRdb table lists in-frame clones only, not all of them. This sample yields some 80,000 clones, of which 90% to 95% are seen a single time; approximately 0.41% belongs to the top ten. This clone was recorded only once. This sequence joins TRBV6-1 and TRBJ2-7; the D gene is possibly TRBD2 (5 bases). Material: T cells isolated from PBMCs. The TCR originated in a human donor in good health. Here the CDR3 reads CASTVATRSYEQYF. Here the CDR3 DNA reads TGTGCCAGCACCGTAGCGACCCGCTCCTACGAGCAGTACTTC.